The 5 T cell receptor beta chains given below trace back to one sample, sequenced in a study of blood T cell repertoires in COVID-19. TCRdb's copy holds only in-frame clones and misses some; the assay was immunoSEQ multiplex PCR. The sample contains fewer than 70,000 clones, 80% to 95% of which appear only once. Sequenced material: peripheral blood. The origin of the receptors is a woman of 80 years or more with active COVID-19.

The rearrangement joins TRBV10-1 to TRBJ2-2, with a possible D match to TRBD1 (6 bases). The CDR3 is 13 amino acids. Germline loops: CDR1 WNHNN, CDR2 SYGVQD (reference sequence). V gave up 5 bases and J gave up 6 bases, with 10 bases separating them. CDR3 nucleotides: TGCGCCAGCAGTCAACAGGGTCCCGGGGAGCTGTTTTTT. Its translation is CASSQQGPGELFF.

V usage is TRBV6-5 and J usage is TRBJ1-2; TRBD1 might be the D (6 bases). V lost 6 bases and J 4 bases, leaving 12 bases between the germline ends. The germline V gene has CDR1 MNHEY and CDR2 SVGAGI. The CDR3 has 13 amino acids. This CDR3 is CASSPRGTYGYTF. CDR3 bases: TGTGCCAGCAGCCCAAGGGGGACCTATGGCTACACCTTC.

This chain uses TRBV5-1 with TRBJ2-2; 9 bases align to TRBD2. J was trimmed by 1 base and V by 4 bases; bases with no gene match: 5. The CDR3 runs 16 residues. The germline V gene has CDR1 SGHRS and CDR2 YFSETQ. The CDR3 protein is CASSVLAGENTGELFF. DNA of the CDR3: TGCGCCAGCAGCGTGTTAGCGGGGGAGAACACCGGGGAGCTGTTTTTT.

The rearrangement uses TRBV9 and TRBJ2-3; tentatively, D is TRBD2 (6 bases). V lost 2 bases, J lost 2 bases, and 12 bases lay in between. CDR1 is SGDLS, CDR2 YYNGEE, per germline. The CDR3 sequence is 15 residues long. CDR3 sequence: CASSVRGGITDTQYF. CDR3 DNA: TGTGCCAGCAGCGTTAGAGGCGGGATCACAGATACGCAGTATTTT.

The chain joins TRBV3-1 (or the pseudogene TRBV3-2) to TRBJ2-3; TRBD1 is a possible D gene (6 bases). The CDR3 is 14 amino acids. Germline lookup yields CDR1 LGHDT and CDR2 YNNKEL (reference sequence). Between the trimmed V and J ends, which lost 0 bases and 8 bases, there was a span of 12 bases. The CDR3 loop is CASSQEMGTTTQYF. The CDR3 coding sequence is TGTGCCAGCAGCCAAGAAATGGGGACAACTACGCAGTATTTT.